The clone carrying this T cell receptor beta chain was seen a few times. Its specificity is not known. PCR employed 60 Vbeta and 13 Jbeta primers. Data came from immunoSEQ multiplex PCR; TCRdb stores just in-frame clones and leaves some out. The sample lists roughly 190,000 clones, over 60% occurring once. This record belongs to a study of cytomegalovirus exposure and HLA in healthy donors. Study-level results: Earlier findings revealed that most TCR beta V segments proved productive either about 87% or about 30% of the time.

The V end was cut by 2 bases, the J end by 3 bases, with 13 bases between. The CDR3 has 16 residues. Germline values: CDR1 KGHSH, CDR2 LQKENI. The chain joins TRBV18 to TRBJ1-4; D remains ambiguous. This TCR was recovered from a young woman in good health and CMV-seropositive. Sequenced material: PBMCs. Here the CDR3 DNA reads TGTGCCAGCTCACCAAACGAAAGACTCCCTAATGAAAAACTGTTTTTT. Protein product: CASSPNERLPNEKLFF.